Here is one TCR beta chain with its context. There are a few counts of this clonotype. There is no known antigen for this receptor. Base qualities were left out, and no much larger clone turns up one base away. Libraries were made using multiplex PCR. The run used an Illumina HiSeq 4000. CDR3 regions were amplified by Arm-PCR with iRepertoire HTBI primers to construct TCR beta libraries. Before sequencing, the PCR products went through gel purification. Per the source publication's procedure: A total of 62 TRBV and 14 TRBJ segments were identified across samples and were used for gene usage analysis of CDR3 amino acid clonotypes. COPE and FqMerger were used to merge filtered high-quality paired reads into contigs. BLAST was used to align contigs to IMGT TRBV, TRBD and TRBJ reference genes, with CDR3 defined following IMGT. Highly expanded clones were defined as clonotypes with a frequency above 0.1%. Repertoire diversity was measured by Shannon entropy, and V-J evenness by the Gini coefficient. A clonotype found in more than one individual was treated as public. TCRdb cleaned the public reads at Q25 with fastp, built clones with MiXCR and kept in-frame beta chains. Every CDR3 protein is listed once, alongside the most common genes and DNA of its rows. The V and J calls shown here were made by TCRdb, not taken from the authors' results. The sample data list some 430,000 distinct CDR3 sequences, and around a fifth of these were observed just once. The ten largest account for more than 6% of the sample.

Via the germline V gene (reference sequence), CDR1 is DFQATT and CDR2 SNEGSKA. Taken from cysteine to phenylalanine, the CDR3 has 15 residues. Only the CDR3 region is kept as DNA, spanning 45 bases read in frame from base 1. After removal of 4 bases from V and 5 bases from J, the junction retains 12 bases not matched to a gene. The data derive from a study of regulatory T cells in long-lasting Graves disease (dated by TCRdb to the early 2020s). For the wider study: Persistent Graves' disease meant more than 5 years of antithyroid drug treatment with TSH receptor autoantibodies that stayed positive. Peripheral blood TCR sequencing and RNA sequencing compared persistent Graves' disease patients with newly diagnosed Graves' disease patients. The study took place in China and was registered as a clinical trial. A total of about 33 samples underwent TCR sequencing, from about 13 patients with persistent Graves' disease and 20 patients with newly diagnosed Graves' disease. In the clinical cohort, patients with persistent Graves' disease had used antithyroid drugs for an average of about 10.3 years.

Results the study describes overall, beyond this receptor: TRBV28, TRBJ1-2 and TRBJ2-5 were preferentially used in persistent disease, while TRBV20-1 and TRBJ2-1 were favored in newly diagnosed disease. Persistent patients shared more public clonotypes among themselves (around 2,700) than newly diagnosed patients did (about 1,000). Sequencing and analysis were limited to the TCR beta chain. Compared with newly diagnosed patients, persistent Graves' disease patients had lower TCR Shannon entropy and fewer highly expanded clones, which suggests clonal expansion. The authors noted that the small sample size was a limitation that may lower accuracy. Only peripheral blood was studied, because thyroid tissue, the primary lesion, was inaccessible.

According to the study, the label for this sample's time point signals: persistent/refractory GD, antithyroid drugs over 5 years with positive TRAb. RNA was extracted from PBMCs in TRIzol for both TCR sequencing and RNA sequencing. Graves' disease was diagnosed according to American Thyroid Association guidelines. Patients for the study were recruited at an endocrinology department in Xi'an, China. Each patient gave about 10 milliliters of peripheral blood, collected in an EDTA anticoagulant tube. Ficoll Paque Plus density gradient separation was used to isolate PBMCs, and no further T cell sorting was done. An Agilent 2100 Bioanalyzer and agarose gel were used to check RNA quality, and a NanoDrop 2000 was used to measure RNA concentration.

Material: peripheral blood mononuclear cells (PBMCs), obtained when the disease was refractory, from a patient treated with antithyroid drugs. The receptor's source is a female donor with Graves disease. The rearrangement joined TRBV20-1 to TRBJ1-1; 8 middle bases align to TRBD1. The DNA sequence is as follows: TGCAGTGCTAAAGGGGGGGACAGGCCCGAAACTGAAGCTTTCTTT. It translates as CSAKGGDRPETEAFF.